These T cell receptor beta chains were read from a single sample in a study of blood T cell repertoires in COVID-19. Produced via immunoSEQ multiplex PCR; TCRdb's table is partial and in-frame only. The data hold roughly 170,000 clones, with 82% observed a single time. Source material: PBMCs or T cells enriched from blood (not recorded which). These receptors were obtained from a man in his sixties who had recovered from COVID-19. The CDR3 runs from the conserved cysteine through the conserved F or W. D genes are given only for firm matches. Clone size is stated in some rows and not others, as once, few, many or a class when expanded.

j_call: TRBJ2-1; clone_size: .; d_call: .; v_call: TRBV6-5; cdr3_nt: TGTGCCAGCAGTTACTCTGGGGCTGGTGAGCAGTTCTTC; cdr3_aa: CASSYSGAGEQFF
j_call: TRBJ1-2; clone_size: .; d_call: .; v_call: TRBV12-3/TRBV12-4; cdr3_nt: TGTGCCAGCAGTTTAGCGACTATGGGAGGCTACACCTTC; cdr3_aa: CASSLATMGGYTF
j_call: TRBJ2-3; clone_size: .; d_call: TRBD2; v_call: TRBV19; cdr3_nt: TGTGCCAGTAGTGCCTCGAGGCGGGAGGCAGATACGCAGTATTTT; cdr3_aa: CASSASRREADTQYF
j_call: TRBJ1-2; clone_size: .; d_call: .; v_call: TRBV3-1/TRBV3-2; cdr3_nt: TGTGCCAGCAGCCAAGCCGACAGTACCCGTGGCGGCTACACCTTC; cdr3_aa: CASSQADSTRGGYTF
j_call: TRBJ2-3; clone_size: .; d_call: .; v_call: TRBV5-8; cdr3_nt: TGTGCCAGCAGCCCCGGGGCCGGGGGGCCGGTTGTAGGGTATTTT; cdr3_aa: CASSPGAGGPVVGYF
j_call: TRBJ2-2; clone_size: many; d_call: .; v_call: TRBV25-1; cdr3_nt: TGTGCCAGCAGTGATGGCCTCAACACCGGGGAGCTGTTTTTT; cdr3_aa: CASSDGLNTGELFF
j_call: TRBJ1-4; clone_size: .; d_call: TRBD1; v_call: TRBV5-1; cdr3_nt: TGCGCCAGCAGCCGGACGGGGACAGGGGAGGAAAAACTGTTTTTT; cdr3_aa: CASSRTGTGEEKLFF
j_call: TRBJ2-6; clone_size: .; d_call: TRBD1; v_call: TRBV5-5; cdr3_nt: TGTGCCAGCAGCTTCCGGACAGGGCAGGGAAGCTACGGGGCCAACGTCCTGACTTTC; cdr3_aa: CASSFRTGQGSYGANVLTF
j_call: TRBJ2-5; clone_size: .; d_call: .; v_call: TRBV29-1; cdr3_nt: TGCAGCGTTGTAGAGGGTGCGGGGACCCAAGAGACCCAGTACTTC; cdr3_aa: CSVVEGAGTQETQYF
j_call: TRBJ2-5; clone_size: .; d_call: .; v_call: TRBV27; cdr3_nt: TGTGCCAGCAGTGCCTGGGACTTACAAGAGACCCAGTACTTC; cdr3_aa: CASSAWDLQETQYF
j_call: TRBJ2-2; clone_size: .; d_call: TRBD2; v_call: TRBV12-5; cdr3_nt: TGTGCTAGTGGTTTGGGAACTAGCGGGAGGACCGGGGAGCTGTTTTTT; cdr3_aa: CASGLGTSGRTGELFF
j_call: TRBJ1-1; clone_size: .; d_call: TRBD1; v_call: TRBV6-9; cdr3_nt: TGTGCCAGCAGTTTTGGGACAGGCCGTGAAGCTTTCTTT; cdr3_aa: CASSFGTGREAFF
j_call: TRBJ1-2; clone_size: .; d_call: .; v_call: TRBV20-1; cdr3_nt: TGCAGTGCTAGTATCGGGAACTATGGCTACACCTTC; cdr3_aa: CSASIGNYGYTF
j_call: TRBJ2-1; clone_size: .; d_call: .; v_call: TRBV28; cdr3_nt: TGTGCCAGCAGCTTGTTAGGGGGTAGGATATCCTACAATGAGCAGTTCTTC; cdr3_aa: CASSLLGGRISYNEQFF
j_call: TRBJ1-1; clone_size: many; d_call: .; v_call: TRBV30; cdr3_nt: TGTGCCTGGAGTTCCACTTCTATCCGCATGAACACTGAAGCTTTCTTT; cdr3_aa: CAWSSTSIRMNTEAFF
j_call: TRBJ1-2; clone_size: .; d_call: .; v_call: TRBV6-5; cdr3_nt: TGTGCCAGCAGTAGTAACCCCCAGGCCTATGGCTACACCTTC; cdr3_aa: CASSSNPQAYGYTF
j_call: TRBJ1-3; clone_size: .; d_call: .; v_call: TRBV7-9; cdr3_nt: TGTGCCAGCAGCCATGACTCTCACTCTGGAAACACCATATATTTT; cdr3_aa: CASSHDSHSGNTIYF
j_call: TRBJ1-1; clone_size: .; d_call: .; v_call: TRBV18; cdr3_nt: TGTGCCAGCTCACCCCTACAGGGAGACTCTGAAGCTTTCTTT; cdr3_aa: CASSPLQGDSEAFF
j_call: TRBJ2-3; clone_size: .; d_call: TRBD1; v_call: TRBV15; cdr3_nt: TGTGCCACCAGCGACAGGGCCAAAGCAGATACGCAGTATTTT; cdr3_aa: CATSDRAKADTQYF
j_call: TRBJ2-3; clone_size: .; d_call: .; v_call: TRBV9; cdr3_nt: TGTGCCAGCAGCGTAGTTCCACAACGCACAGATACGCAGTATTTT; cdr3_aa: CASSVVPQRTDTQYF